Listed below are T cell receptor beta chains from one sample, sequenced in a study of vaccination and CD4 T cells after COVID-19. What these receptors recognize is not known. One entry per CDR3 protein, called by TCRdb with MiXCR from the PCR reads. The sample has about 5,500 distinct CDR3 sequences, around 39% seen once. Sequencing was done on a sample of CD4+ T cells from blood, cultured in vitro. Every receptor here comes from a human donor in good health. Each CDR3 is given with its conserved first and last residue. The D gene is left open where the match is weak. The size field is filled for only some rows; it gives once, few, many or a size class.

D,J,V,size,DNA,CDR3
TRBD2,TRBJ2-1,TRBV15,.,TGTGCCACCGGGGCGGGGGTATCCTACAATGAGCAGTTCTTC,CATGAGVSYNEQFF
TRBD2,TRBJ2-1,TRBV6-1,.,TGTGCCAGCACCCCGACTAGCGGGGCCTACAATGAGCAGTTCTTC,CASTPTSGAYNEQFF
.,TRBJ2-7,TRBV12-3/TRBV12-4,few,TGTGCCAGCAGACCAGCAATCAGCTACGAGCAGTACTTC,CASRPAISYEQYF
.,TRBJ1-6,TRBV7-2,.,TGTGCCAGCAGCCCCGGACCGAGCTCCTATAATTCACCCCTCCACTTT,CASSPGPSSYNSPLHF
TRBD2,TRBJ2-3,TRBV6-4,.,TGTGCCAGCAGTGAACTAGCGGGGGAGCGAGATACGCAGTATTTT,CASSELAGERDTQYF
TRBD1,TRBJ1-6,TRBV11-2,.,TGTGCCAGCAGCTTAGAACAGGGGAATAATTCACCCCTCCACTTT,CASSLEQGNNSPLHF
TRBD1,TRBJ2-2,TRBV5-8,.,TGTGCCAGCAGCCCCTGGACAGGGGAGGCCGGGGAGCTGTTTTTT,CASSPWTGEAGELFF
.,TRBJ1-2,TRBV25-1,.,TGTGCCAGCAGTAGAGTAGGGTATGGCTACACCTTC,CASSRVGYGYTF
.,TRBJ1-2,TRBV6-1,few,TGTGCCAGCAGAACCAACTATGGCTACACCTTC,CASRTNYGYTF
.,TRBJ1-1,TRBV12-2,once,TGTGCAAGTCGCTGGGGATTCTTT,CASRWGFF
.,TRBJ1-5,TRBV12-3/TRBV12-4,.,TGTGCCAGCAGTTTAGGGCGTGGGAATAGCAATCAGCCCCAGCATTTT,CASSLGRGNSNQPQHF
.,TRBJ1-5,TRBV6-1,.,TGTGCCAGCAGTGAAGACAGCGAATATCAGCCCCAGCATTTT,CASSEDSEYQPQHF
TRBD1,TRBJ2-7,TRBV27,few,TGTGCCAGCAGTTTAACAGGGGCGGTTCGCTACGAGCAGTACTTC,CASSLTGAVRYEQYF
TRBD1,TRBJ1-2,TRBV20-1,.,TGCAGTGCTAGATACGGACAGGGCGGTAACTATGGCTACACCTTC,CSARYGQGGNYGYTF
.,TRBJ1-3,TRBV20-1,few,TGCAGTGCTAGAGCGCCGAACGCTGGAAACACCATATATTTT,CSARAPNAGNTIYF
.,TRBJ1-5,TRBV19,.,TGTGCCAGTAGTATAGACAGGGGTAGCAATCAGCCCCAGCATTTT,CASSIDRGSNQPQHF
TRBD1,TRBJ2-5,TRBV2,.,TGTGCCAGCACTTTCGGACAGGCGGTTCCCCAGTACTTC,CASTFGQAVPQYF
.,TRBJ1-2,TRBV2,few,TGTGCCAGCAGTGACCCGGGACAATATGGCTACACCTTC,CASSDPGQYGYTF
.,TRBJ2-7,TRBV30,.,TGTGCCTGGAGTACGGGGCTTACAGGGACCGACGAGCAGTACTTC,CAWSTGLTGTDEQYF
TRBD1,TRBJ1-2,TRBV2,few,TGTGCCAGCAGTTCTACAGGGGCTTGGGGCTATGGCTACACCTTC,CASSSTGAWGYGYTF
TRBD1,TRBJ2-1,TRBV6-1,.,TGTGCCAGCAGTGGACAGGGACCCTACAATGAGCAGTTCTTC,CASSGQGPYNEQFF
TRBD1,TRBJ1-5,TRBV20-1,few,TGCAGTGCTAGGCAGGGGGTGGAGGGGTCCCAGCATTTT,CSARQGVEGSQHF
TRBD2,TRBJ2-2,TRBV4-2,.,TGTGCCAGCAGCCGGACTAGCGGGGGCCTAGAGGAGCTGTTTTTT,CASSRTSGGLEELFF
.,TRBJ1-5,TRBV6-5,.,TGTGCCAGCAGTTACTCGAGGGTCAATCAGCCCCAGCATTTT,CASSYSRVNQPQHF
TRBD1,TRBJ1-5,TRBV6-5,.,TGTGCCAGCAGTTACGGGGACAGTACTTACAATCAGCCCCAGCATTTT,CASSYGDSTYNQPQHF
.,TRBJ1-2,TRBV20-1,.,TGCAGTGCTCCAGCCGGGGGCGGCTATGGCTACACCTTC,CSAPAGGGYGYTF
.,TRBJ1-2,TRBV7-9,.,TGTGCCAGCAGCTTAACAGGCGGACAGTTGACTGGCTACACCTTC,CASSLTGGQLTGYTF
TRBD2,TRBJ2-3,TRBV20-1,.,TGCAGTGCTGTTGGGACTAGCGGATACACAGATACGCAGTATTTT,CSAVGTSGYTDTQYF
.,TRBJ2-7,TRBV4-1,.,TGCGCCAGCAGCTCATACGACGGAGCCTACGAGCAGTACTTC,CASSSYDGAYEQYF
.,TRBJ1-2,TRBV18,few,TGTGCCAGCTCACCTCTGGGGGAGGGACAAGGCTACACCTTC,CASSPLGEGQGYTF
TRBD1,TRBJ1-1,TRBV6-2/TRBV6-3,few,TGTGCCAGCATCGATACAGGGGTCCACACTGAAGCTTTCTTT,CASIDTGVHTEAFF
.,TRBJ1-2,TRBV18,once,TGTGCCAGCTCCCTCGGGGACACCCTCTATGGCTACACCTTC,CASSLGDTLYGYTF
TRBD1,TRBJ1-2,TRBV2,few,TGTGCCAGCAGCCTTTTGAGGGCAGGGGGTAAAGGCTACACCTTC,CASSLLRAGGKGYTF
.,TRBJ2-7,TRBV27,.,TGTGCCAGCAGTCAGGACAGTACTATAGCCTACGAGCAGTACTTC,CASSQDSTIAYEQYF
.,TRBJ1-5,TRBV10-3,once,TGTGCCATCAGTGAGTCAACTAGCAATCAGCCCCAGCATTTT,CAISESTSNQPQHF
.,TRBJ1-1,TRBV7-3,once,TGTGCCAGCAGCCCGGGACACCAGAACACTGAAGCTTTCTTT,CASSPGHQNTEAFF
.,TRBJ2-1,TRBV7-3,.,TGTGCCAGCAGCTTCAGCGAAAGCTCCTACAATGAGCAGTTCTTC,CASSFSESSYNEQFF
.,TRBJ1-5,TRBV21-1,.,TGTGCCAGCAGCGCACGAGGGGTGGGCAATCAGCCCCAGCATTTT,CASSARGVGNQPQHF
TRBD2,TRBJ2-7,TRBV27,.,TGTGCCAGCAGTCTCAGACTAGCGGGGGGCTACGAGCAGTACTTC,CASSLRLAGGYEQYF
.,TRBJ1-6,TRBV19,.,TGTGCCAGTAGTATAAGTACAGGGAGGCTGGGACCCCTCCACTTT,CASSISTGRLGPLHF
TRBD1,TRBJ1-1,TRBV6-1,.,TGTGCCAGCAGGGAGGGACAGGACACTGAAGCTTTCTTT,CASREGQDTEAFF
.,TRBJ1-2,TRBV7-2,.,TGTGCCAGCAGCCTCGGCCCCGCCAACTATGGCTACACCTTC,CASSLGPANYGYTF
.,TRBJ2-1,TRBV6-4,.,TGTGCCAGCAGTGGGTCAGCGGGCGATTACAATGAGCAGTTCTTC,CASSGSAGDYNEQFF
TRBD2,TRBJ2-2,TRBV7-9,.,TGTGCCAGCAGCTTACTAGCGGGGGGGCCCGGGGAGCTGTTTTTT,CASSLLAGGPGELFF